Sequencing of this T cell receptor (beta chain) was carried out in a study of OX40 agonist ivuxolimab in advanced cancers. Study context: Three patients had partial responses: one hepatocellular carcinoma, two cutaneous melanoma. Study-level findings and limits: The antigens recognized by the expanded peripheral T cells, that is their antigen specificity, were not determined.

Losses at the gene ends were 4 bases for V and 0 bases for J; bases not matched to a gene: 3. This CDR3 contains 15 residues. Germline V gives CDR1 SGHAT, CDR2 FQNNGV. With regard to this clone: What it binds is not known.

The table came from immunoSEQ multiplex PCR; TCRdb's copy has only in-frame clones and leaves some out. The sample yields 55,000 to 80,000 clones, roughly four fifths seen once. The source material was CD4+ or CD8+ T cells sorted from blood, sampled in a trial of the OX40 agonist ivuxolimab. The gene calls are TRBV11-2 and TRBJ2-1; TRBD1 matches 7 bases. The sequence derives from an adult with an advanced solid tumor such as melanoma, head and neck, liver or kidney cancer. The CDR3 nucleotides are TGTGCCAGCAGCTCATACAGGGGCTCCTACAATGAGCAGTTCTTC. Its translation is CASSSYRGSYNEQFF.